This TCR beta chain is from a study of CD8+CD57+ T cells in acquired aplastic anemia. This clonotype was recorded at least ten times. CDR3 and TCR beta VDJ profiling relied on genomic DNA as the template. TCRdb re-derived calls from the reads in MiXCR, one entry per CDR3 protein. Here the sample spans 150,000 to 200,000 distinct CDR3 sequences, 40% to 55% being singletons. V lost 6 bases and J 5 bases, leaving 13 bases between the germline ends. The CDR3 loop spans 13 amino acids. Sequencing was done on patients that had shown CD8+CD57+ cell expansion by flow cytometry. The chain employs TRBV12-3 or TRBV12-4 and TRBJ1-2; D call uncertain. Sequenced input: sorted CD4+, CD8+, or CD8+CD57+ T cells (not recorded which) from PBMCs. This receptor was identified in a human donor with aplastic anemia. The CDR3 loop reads CASSPTPYYGYTF. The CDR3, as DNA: TGTGCCAGCAGCCCGACACCTTATTATGGCTACACCTTC.